These 10 T cell receptor beta chains share one sample of origin, sequenced in a study of shared clonotypes between healthy human individuals (TCRdb year 2020). Libraries were made using the immunoSEQ multiplex PCR assay. Imported from immuneACCESS, the table was reduced by TCRdb to in-frame sequences with V and J called. These copies leave out some clones; in studies compared against another copy, an unresolved V gene accounts for under half, and the cause of the remainder is not known. For this sample the table gives roughly 2,300,000 clones, of which under 95% were detected only once. The ten largest make up 0.37% of the sample. Source material: naive CD4+ T cells from PBMCs. The cell subset or site label here, explained by the study, means: CD45RA+ positively selected. The receptors were sampled from a man aged 18 to 30 in good health. Some clones in this sample may be carry-over from other donors' samples.

The count of this clone is one. The chain carries TRBV6-5 and TRBJ2-2, with TRBD2 matching 10 bases. The CDR3 has 15 amino acids. Germline trimming cut 6 bases from V and 4 bases from J; bases unmatched to any gene: 5. Germline CDR1 is MNHEY and CDR2 is SVGAGI. CDR3 protein: CASRPSGRGTGELFF. The CDR3 nucleotides are TGTGCCAGCAGGCCTAGCGGGAGAGGCACCGGGGAGCTGTTTTTT.

V usage is TRBV18 and J usage is TRBJ2-7, with TRBD1 identical over 7 bases. Trimming removed 3 bases from V and 2 bases from J; junction bases left unmatched: 7. The CDR3 runs 15 residues. CDR1 and CDR2 from the germline V gene are KGHSH and LQKENI. CDR3 in DNA: TGTGCCAGCTCACCCACAGGGGTTGGGCCCTACGAGCAGTACTTC. Amino acids: CASSPTGVGPYEQYF.

CDR3 sequence (DNA): TGTGCCAGCAGCTTGGGACTAGCGGGAGGGCCGGAGACCCAGTACTTC. Its protein is CASSLGLAGGPETQYF. The V and J genes are TRBV7-9 and TRBJ2-5; 16 bases agree with TRBD2. CDR1 and CDR2 from the germline V gene are SEHNR and FQNEAQ (reference sequence). The CDR3 has 16 residues. V trimming: 3 bases; J trimming: 5 bases; junction bases outside the gene matches: 3.

The J gene is TRBJ2-7, the V gene TRBV18; 9 nucleotides line up with TRBD1. CDR3 size: 17 residues. V trimming: 3 bases; J trimming: 5 bases; junction bases outside the gene matches: 14. Germline V lookup: CDR1 KGHSH, CDR2 LQKENI. This chain's CDR3 is CASSPRGTGSKQDEQYF. In DNA, the CDR3 is TGTGCCAGCTCACCGCGCGGGACAGGGTCTAAGCAGGACGAGCAGTACTTC.

The chain recombines TRBV2 with TRBJ1-5; 7 bases are a match to TRBD1. V lost 3 bases to trimming and J lost 5 bases; unmatched junction nucleotides: 4. This CDR3 spans 14 amino acids. Per the germline V gene, CDR1 is SNHLY and CDR2 is FYNNEI. The DNA of the CDR3 is TGTGCCAGCAGTGAGACAGGGATGGATCAGCCCCAGCATTTT. It yields the protein CASSETGMDQPQHF.

The chain joins TRBV14 to TRBJ1-2, with D unresolved. The CDR3 contains 13 residues. Germline loops: CDR1 SGHDN, CDR2 FVKESK. V was shortened by 5 bases and J by 5 bases, with 12 bases between the two germline ends. The CDR3 here is CASSDRVRYGYTF. The CDR3 DNA reads as TGTGCCAGCAGCGATCGAGTCAGATATGGCTACACCTTC.

The chain links TRBV5-1 to TRBJ2-2, with D unclear. Germline loops: CDR1 SGHRS, CDR2 YFSETQ. The CDR3 covers 12 residues. Trimming removed 2 bases at V and 5 bases at J, with 4 bases between. In DNA, the CDR3 is TGCGCCAGCAGCTTCCAGACCGGGGAGCTGTTTTTT. Protein: CASSFQTGELFF.

V and J are TRBV7-9 and TRBJ2-7; D is unresolved. CDR3 length equals 16 residues. V dropped 8 bases and J dropped 0 bases, with 20 bases sitting between them. CDR1 is SEHNR and CDR2 is FQNEAQ in the germline V gene (reference sequence). The CDR3 reads CASGVAGNSISYEQYF. Written as DNA, the CDR3 is TGTGCCAGCGGGGTCGCAGGAAACTCCATCTCCTACGAGCAGTACTTC.

V gene TRBV27 combines with J gene TRBJ1-3; D remains unclear. Germline V gives CDR1 MNHEY, CDR2 SMNVEV (reference sequence). The V end lost 5 bases, the J end lost 1 base, and 9 bases lay between the germline ends. The length of the CDR3 is 14 residues. CDR3 amino acids: CASSPAESGNTIYF. The CDR3, as DNA: TGTGCCAGCAGTCCGGCAGAGTCTGGAAACACCATATATTTT.

The chain carries TRBV27 and TRBJ1-2, with D possibly matching TRBD1 (5 bases). Trimming removed 5 bases at V and 4 bases at J, with 26 bases between. Germline CDR1 is MNHEY and CDR2 is SMNVEV (reference sequence). This CDR3 is built from 18 residues. The CDR3: CASSPSPWGRVVSYGYTF. The CDR3 region has the DNA TGTGCCAGCAGTCCCAGCCCCTGGGGCAGGGTAGTAAGCTATGGCTACACCTTC.